This section outlines one T cell receptor (beta chain) sequence together with its context. These data come from a study of blood T cell repertoires in COVID-19. About the research overall: Both acute and convalescent COVID-19 samples were obtained from the United States, Italy and Spain.

Sequencing was performed with immunoSEQ multiplex PCR; in TCRdb, only in-frame clones are kept and a portion is missing. This sample has under 250,000 clones, with roughly 85% found just once. The V gene's germline CDR1 is KGHSH and CDR2 LQKENI. The CDR3 length is 14 residues. Trimming took off 6 bases at V and 3 bases at J, with 14 bases between the two ends. This TCR derives from a man aged 50 to 59 with COVID-19, enrolled during active disease. The sample taken for sequencing was peripheral blood. The chain links TRBV18 to TRBJ1-1; tentative D call: TRBD1 (5 bases). The CDR3 loop reads CASSYGGKDTEAFF. In DNA, the CDR3 is TGTGCCAGCTCGTACGGGGGAAAGGACACTGAAGCTTTCTTT.